This T cell receptor (beta chain) originates from a study of cytomegalovirus exposure and HLA in healthy donors (dated by TCRdb to about 2017). Looking at the study overall: According to an earlier analysis of a few hundred of the donors, some 180 million T cells yielded 90 million to 140 million unique TCR beta sequences and more than 250 Gb of sequence data. Roughly 300 gigabases of sequencing data and approximately 91 million unique TCR sequences made up an early release that covered nearly 650 HLA-typed donors. Among the approximately 400 genotyped donors, around 79% belonged to the genetic ancestry cluster associated with self-reported Caucasian donors. The study aimed to test whether cataloging public T cell receptors could reveal signatures of past pathogen exposure. The T cell repertoires of several hundred subjects were profiled by immunosequencing and related to cytomegalovirus serostatus. Along with the approximately 620-subject first cohort, a separate validation cohort of 120 different subjects was used. High-throughput TCR immunosequencing, statistical association of individual TCRs with disease status, and machine learning were combined to predict cytomegalovirus infection status. A later analysis re-examined previously published TCR beta repertoires from more than 600 donors and added high-resolution HLA genotyping to investigate patterns of TCR occurrence. Rather than drawing on any new phenotypic data, the later analysis identified candidate immune exposures from TCR beta sequences and the way those sequences occurred across donors. An earlier analysis of 587 of the donors used high-throughput TCR beta sequencing to judge whether each TCR beta V gene segment behaved as functional or pseudogenic. Donor age, sex, ethnicity and CMV serostatus were compiled together with the repertoire data. Genome-wide SNP genotypes for about 60% of the roughly 700 donors were used in a later genetic analysis, which treated that subset as a discovery cohort. All discovery cohort repertoires had been generated using a single sequencing platform. HLA typing covered class I and class II loci at four-digit resolution. The number of typed donors differed by locus: about 629-630 for A, B, C, DRB1 and DQB1; 500 to 550 for DQA1; fewer than 610 for DPA1; and about 450 for DPB1. Several DR-DQ haplotypes were treated as single units for association and clustering because of strong linkage in the cohort. Across roughly 420 genotyped donors of the cohort, an average of about 240,000 unique TCR beta nucleotide sequences per donor were sequenced, and roughly 17% of those sequences were non-productive.

Taken from cysteine to phenylalanine, the CDR3 has 15 residues. Here the CDR3 DNA is all that survives: 45 bases in frame from base 1. For this chain, trimming is 6 bases at the V end and 8 bases at the J end, and the number of junction bases without a gene match is 9. Reading the germline V gene gives CDR1 MNHEY and CDR2 SVGAGI. The cohort consisted of approximately 690 healthy bone marrow donors. At the time of sampling, all cohort members were nominally healthy, though unrecorded immune exposures were likely present. The donor tested CMV seronegative and was one of the 352 seronegative cohort members. Each donor provided a peripheral blood sample, and peripheral blood mononuclear cells were used for TCR beta sequencing. Genomic DNA extraction from the blood cell samples was performed with the Qiagen DNeasy Blood Extraction Kit. Notes on this clone: Its specific antigen is unknown. No per-base quality is available; no much larger clone lies one base away.

Preparation of the library involved the immunoSEQ multiplex PCR assay. A mixture of 60 forward primers for TCR Vbeta segments and 13 reverse primers for TCR Jbeta segments was used in the multiplex PCR. The CDR3 region of rearranged TCR beta genes was amplified from genomic DNA by a multiplex PCR assay. The Illumina HiSeq System was used to sequence the amplified TCR beta libraries as 87-base-pair reads. The study's own analysis went as follows. Across the 670 or so repertoires, a later analysis counted some 80 million unique TCR beta chains, roughly 11 million of which were shared by at least two donors. Raw reads were error-corrected and collapsed into unique sequences by a nearest-neighbor algorithm in which closely related sequences were merged to remove PCR and sequencing errors. Alignment of CDR3 sequences to IMGT reference sequences was used to assign V, D and J gene segments. For a sequence to be retained, a match of at least six nucleotides to both a V gene segment and a J gene segment was required. Rearrangements were classified as productive when the CDR3 lacked stop codons and remained in frame with V and J, and all other rearrangements were classified as non-productive. Following IMGT convention, CDR3 was defined as the stretch from the second conserved V-encoded cysteine to the conserved J-encoded phenylalanine. Sequences without an unambiguous match to a single V gene segment were excluded from the earlier analysis of approximately 600 of the donors. In an earlier analysis of roughly 600 of the donors, a V segment was called functional when productive rearrangements were above 56.7%, and segregating when the standard deviation between donors exceeded 5%. A statistical classification framework was developed to diagnose cytomegalovirus status using the catalog of TCR beta chain sequences. In a later analysis, V and J genes were assigned by comparing TCR nucleotide sequences against IMGT/GENE-DB human TR gene sequences. The TCRdist pipeline was used in a later analysis to assign CDR3 sequences and most-parsimonious VDJ recombination scenarios. In a later analysis, each TCR beta chain was defined by its CDR3 amino acid sequence together with its V-gene family, and reads lacking a unique V-gene family were excluded. As a way to deal with suspected cross-contamination and a sequencing artifact, a later analysis dropped approximately 570 nucleotide sequences that were highly shared and had low generation probability. In a later analysis, a clonal expansion index was calculated for each public chain from normalized within-repertoire ranks of inferred template counts. In a later analysis, generation probabilities were computed with a VDJ recombination model fitted to out-of-frame rearrangements, and the resulting probabilities were checked against IGoR. A later analysis scored TCR-TCR, TCR-HLA and TCR-CMV co-occurrence with hypergeometric tests, applying a repertoire-size bias correction to TCR pairs. To estimate false discovery rates, a later analysis permuted the HLA or CMV assignments 20 times. In a later analysis, co-occurring TCRs were grouped with DBSCAN, and TCRdist sequence similarity was added when clustering was performed within HLA-allele-positive subsets. Co-occurrence clustering excluded repertoires with fewer than 30,000 or more than 120,000 public chains, plus five with anomalous nucleotide sharing. TCRdb mirrors the immuneACCESS table, restricted to in-frame sequences. Some clones are absent from its copies; in checked studies, under half trace to an unresolved V gene, and the reason for the others is unknown. The V and J calls and clone size come from that table; D and trimming were worked out from the DNA. This sample is represented by around 200,000 clones; almost 80% of them were singletons. Of the sample, roughly 1.5% is held by the ten largest clones.

General study outcomes and caveats: A further reported finding was that TCR beta sequences accurately predicted the HLA-A and HLA-B alleles for most subjects in the first cohort. In a later genetic analysis, a missense DCLRE1C variant was associated with V-gene and J-gene trimming of TCR beta chains, and the association was replicated in an independent cohort. Cytomegalovirus status was reported to be diagnosed by the classifier with high specificity and sensitivity in both the original and validation cohorts. Sequencing depth was assumed to be roughly uniform across donors in the presence/absence analyses, though that assumption may not hold. Across donors, most TCR sequences were observed very rarely, whereas some public TCRs were present in many individuals. In an earlier analysis of about 600 of the donors, most TCR beta V segments appeared in productive rearrangements about 87% or about 30% of the time, broadly matching IMGT annotations. A later analysis found that TCR association rates varied across HLA loci, with DRB1 alleles showing the most associated TCRs and HLA-C alleles the fewest. A few of the identified cytomegalovirus-associated TCR beta chains were confirmed in vitro to be specific for cytomegalovirus antigens. Compared with the approximately 600-donor mean, donors in an Asian-associated ancestry cluster had fewer N-insertions in productive TCRs, according to a later genetic analysis. Because HLA typing was unavailable for some donors at each locus, only the typed subset was used in association tests. In a later analysis, most CMV-associated TCR beta chains were found to appear HLA-restricted, with HLA associations seemingly driven largely by CMV exposure. A cluster of highly shared sequence variants was judged likely to represent a technical artifact of the sequencing pipeline. When HLA alleles, especially DR and DQ, strongly co-occurred, TCR associations were difficult to assign to individual alleles. Some IMGT-functional V segments, including TRBV6-2 and TRBV6-3, could not be distinguished by the 87-base-pair reads and were therefore excluded. For the cohort, immune exposure information was limited to CMV serostatus. The study gave a list of about 160 TCR beta chains associated with cytomegalovirus. Specific HLA alleles were associated with 15,000 to 20,000 TCR beta sequences at a false discovery rate of 0.05 in a later analysis. Several of the top co-occurrence clusters appeared to be linked to parvovirus B19, influenza, CMV and Epstein-Barr virus, according to a later analysis. Seventeen rarely observed V segments, including chromosome 9 orphons, were excluded from the earlier analysis of some 590 of the donors because counts were too low. It was suggested by the authors that the approach could potentially be generalized to other disease states and immunological phenotypes. Compared with equally common non-associated chains, HLA-associated TCR beta chains in a later analysis were more clonally expanded and had lower generation probabilities. Correlated functional status among segregating V segments might be attributable to linkage disequilibrium, but an unknown experimental factor could not be ruled out. The cohort was sequenced for TCR beta chains only, and without alpha or paired-chain data the features that could be detected were limited.

This TCR derives from a young woman in good health and CMV-seronegative. Recombination linked TRBV6-5 to TRBJ1-6, with 8 bases matching TRBD1. Source material: PBMCs. The CDR3 here reads CASSLNRDRYSPLHF. The nucleotide sequence is TGTGCCAGCAGCCTCAACCGGGACAGGTATTCACCCCTCCACTTT.